This TCR beta chain was identified during a study of blood T cell repertoires in COVID-19. Produced via immunoSEQ multiplex PCR; TCRdb's table is partial and in-frame only. The sample includes 130,000 or so clones, more than 60% of them seen just once. This CDR3 region has 15 residues. Germline values: CDR1 LNHNV, CDR2 YYDKDF (reference sequence). Trimming at V came to 0 bases and at J to 8 bases, leaving 9 bases not matched to a gene. The chain combines TRBV15 with TRBJ1-2; TRBD1 matches at 7 bases. This TCR was sampled from a man in his fifties with acute or convalescent COVID-19. Input material: peripheral blood. The CDR3 nucleotides read TGTGCCACCAGCAGAGATCTGGGTGACAGGGACGGCTACACCTTC. This translates into CATSRDLGDRDGYTF.